This T cell receptor (beta chain) was found in a study of T cell responses to AZD1222 COVID-19 vaccine. CDR1 and CDR2 from the germline V gene are SNHLY and FYNNEI. V lost 5 bases to trimming and J lost 5 bases, with 18 bases between them. This CDR3 contains 16 residues. The data were produced by immunoSEQ multiplex PCR, yet TCRdb's version contains in-frame clones alone and is incomplete. Of about 84,000 clones in the sample, approximately 83% were seen once. J is TRBJ2-2 and V is TRBV2; no clear D. The sample was peripheral blood, taken 28 days after the second AZD1222 dose. This TCR derives from an adult who received the AZD1222 COVID-19 vaccine. The CDR3 here is CASSPLLPYLTGELFF. The DNA for the CDR3 is TGTGCCAGCAGTCCTCTTTTACCATATTTGACCGGGGAGCTGTTTTTT.